This TCR beta chain was observed in a study of OX40 agonist ivuxolimab in advanced cancers. Across the study: Patients with prior anti-PD-1, anti-PD-L1 or anti-CTLA-4 therapy were eligible; less than 50% had some.

A remark on this clone: What it binds is unknown.

Study findings and constraints: Some patients without response likewise showed low normalized clonal expansion. At 0.1 to 3.0 mg/kg, CD4+ and CD8+ blood T cells expanded clonally by week 6.

Autoimmune disease history or systemic immunosuppression meant exclusion. Generated by immunoSEQ multiplex PCR, the TCRdb table keeps only in-frame clones and is missing some. The sample contains some 80,000 clones, approximately 86% of which appear only once. Sequenced here: CD4+ or CD8+ T cells sorted from blood, sampled in a trial of the OX40 agonist ivuxolimab. The TCR sequence derives from an adult with an advanced solid tumor such as melanoma, head and neck, liver or kidney cancer.

CDR3: CASPGPRYF. As DNA, the CDR3 is TGTGCCAGTCCGGGACCAAGATATTTT. The rearrangement links TRBV27 to TRBJ1-3, with a tentative D call TRBD1 (5 bases). V was shortened by 9 bases and J by 15 bases, with 12 bases between the two germline ends. Germline values: CDR1 MNHEY, CDR2 SMNVEV (reference sequence). The CDR3 covers 9 residues.